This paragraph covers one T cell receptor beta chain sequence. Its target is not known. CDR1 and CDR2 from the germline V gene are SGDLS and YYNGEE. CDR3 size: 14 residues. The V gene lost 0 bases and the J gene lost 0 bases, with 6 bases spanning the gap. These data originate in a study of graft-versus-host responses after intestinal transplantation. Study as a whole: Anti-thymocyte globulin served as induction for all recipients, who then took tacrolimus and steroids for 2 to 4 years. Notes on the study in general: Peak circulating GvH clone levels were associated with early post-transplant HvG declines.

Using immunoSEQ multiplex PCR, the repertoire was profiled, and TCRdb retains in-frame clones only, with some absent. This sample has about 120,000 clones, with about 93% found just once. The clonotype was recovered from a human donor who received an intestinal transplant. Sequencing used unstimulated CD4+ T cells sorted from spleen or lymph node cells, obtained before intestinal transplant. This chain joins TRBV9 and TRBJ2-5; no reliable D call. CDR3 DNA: TGTGCCAGCAGCGTAGGGTCGTACCAAGAGACCCAGTACTTC. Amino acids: CASSVGSYQETQYF.